This entry lists 13 T cell receptor beta chains sequenced from one sample in a study of blood T cell repertoires in COVID-19. The repertoire was sequenced with immunoSEQ multiplex PCR; TCRdb's copy has only in-frame clones and lacks some. The top ten hold approximately 7% of the sample, which has 210,000 or so clones, about nine tenths seen once. The source material was peripheral blood. These receptor sequences come from a man in his forties with acute or convalescent COVID-19.

The chain uses TRBV6-5 and TRBJ1-2, with D possibly matching TRBD1 (6 bases). Germline lookup yields CDR1 MNHEY and CDR2 SVGAGI. There are 13 residues in the CDR3. Trimming pared 6 bases from V and 1 base from J, leaving 9 bases between. The chain's CDR3 is CASRDRNNYGYTF. The CDR3 DNA reads as TGTGCCAGCAGGGACAGAAATAACTATGGCTACACCTTC.

Only one count was recorded for this clone. This chain connects TRBV24-1 to TRBJ2-3; the D is unclear. Deletions cut 3 bases from V and 6 bases from J, with 6 bases between. The CDR3 extends over 12 amino acids. The V gene's germline CDR1 is KGHDR and CDR2 SFDVKD. CDR3 in amino acids: CATSDRPDTQYF. As DNA, the CDR3 is TGTGCCACCAGTGATCGTCCTGATACGCAGTATTTT.

This clone was found a few times. The chain joins TRBV7-8 to TRBJ2-1, with a tentative D call TRBD1 (5 bases). CDR1 and CDR2 (germline): SGHVS, FQNEAQ. The CDR3 contains 15 residues. The V end lost 5 bases, the J end lost 7 bases, and 18 bases lay between the germline ends. The CDR3 DNA is TGTGCCAGCAGCCTCCCCTGGGGCGTCGCGAATGAGCAGTTCTTC. Its translation is CASSLPWGVANEQFF.

This chain joins TRBV5-1 and TRBJ2-4; possible D gene TRBD1, 6 bases. V dropped 4 bases and J dropped 0 bases, with 11 bases sitting between them. The CDR3 extends over 15 amino acids. Germline V lookup: CDR1 SGHRS, CDR2 YFSETQ. The CDR3 DNA follows: TGCGCCAGCAGCGGCGGACAGCTAGCCAAAAACATTCAGTACTTC. Its translation is CASSGGQLAKNIQYF.

V and J are TRBV4-1 and TRBJ1-2; 11 bases are shared with TRBD1. Germline loops: CDR1 MGHRA, CDR2 YSYEKL. The CDR3 loop spans 15 amino acids. The trim removed 4 bases at V and 8 bases at J, leaving 9 bases unmatched. The CDR3 loop is CASSPRTGGAKGYTF. In DNA form, the CDR3 reads TGCGCCAGCAGCCCGAGGACAGGGGGCGCGAAAGGCTACACCTTC.

The rearrangement joins TRBV3-1 (or the pseudogene TRBV3-2) to TRBJ2-3, with 9 nucleotides matching TRBD2. The CDR3 runs to 16 residues. Unmatched junction bases numbered 11, after V lost 4 bases and J lost 6 bases. Germline V gene data show CDR1 as LGHDT and CDR2 as YNNKEL (reference sequence). The CDR3 DNA reads TGTGCCAGCAGCCTGGAGAGCGGGGGGCCGGGTGATACGCAGTATTTT. It encodes CASSLESGGPGDTQYF.

A note on this clone: This sample also contains other DNA sequences that code for the same CDR3. The V call is TRBV11-2, the J call TRBJ2-7; D may be TRBD1 (6 bases). The CDR3 totals 14 residues. From germline, CDR1 is SGHAT and CDR2 FQNNGV. V lost 1 base to trimming and J lost 0 bases, with 7 bases between them. The CDR3 is CASSLAGASYEQYF. The CDR3 coding sequence is TGTGCCAGCAGCTTAGCAGGGGCCTCCTACGAGCAGTACTTC.

The chain has TRBV7-9 and TRBJ2-5; TRBD1 is a possible D gene (6 bases). The V and J ends lost 10 bases and 1 base respectively, with 19 bases between them. Germline values: CDR1 SEHNR, CDR2 FQNEAQ (reference sequence). The CDR3 loop spans 15 amino acids. CDR3 in DNA: TGTGCCATTCCGATCTCTGGGGGCCTCCAAGAGACCCAGTACTTC. Protein: CAIPISGGLQETQYF.

The chain combines TRBV6-2 or TRBV6-3 with TRBJ1-3; TRBD1 is a possible D gene (5 bases). This CDR3 region has 15 residues. V was trimmed by 5 bases and J by 0 bases, leaving 11 bases between them. The germline V gene encodes CDR1 MNHEY and CDR2 SVGEGT. The CDR3 region is CASSPTGSSGNTIYF. The CDR3, as DNA: TGTGCCAGCAGTCCCACAGGATCCTCTGGAAACACCATATATTTT.

The J gene is TRBJ1-1, the V gene TRBV30; 7 bases align to TRBD1. The CDR3 runs 12 residues. The V gene's germline CDR1 is GTSNPN and CDR2 SVGIG (reference sequence). V lost 6 bases, J lost 2 bases, and 3 bases stayed unmatched. This CDR3 is CACNRGNTEAFF. The CDR3 DNA is TGTGCCTGTAACAGGGGCAACACTGAAGCTTTCTTT.

The chain combines TRBV27 with TRBJ2-5; 10 nucleotides line up with TRBD2. CDR3 length: 15 amino acids. The germline V gene encodes CDR1 MNHEY and CDR2 SMNVEV (reference sequence). V trimming: 5 bases; J trimming: 5 bases; junction bases outside the gene matches: 8. The CDR3 reads CASSTLAGTAETQYF. CDR3 bases: TGTGCCAGCAGTACACTAGCGGGGACGGCGGAGACCCAGTACTTC.

This sequence joins TRBV7-3 and TRBJ2-3; 10 bases line up with TRBD2. Germline CDR1 SGHTA, CDR2 FQGTGA. Unmatched junction bases numbered 3, after V lost 5 bases and J lost 1 base. The CDR3 is made up of 15 amino acids. The CDR3 DNA reads as TGTGCCAGCAGCCAGAGCGGGGGGGGCACAGATACGCAGTATTTT. Its protein product is CASSQSGGGTDTQYF.

This clone appeared a single time. The chain links TRBV9 to TRBJ2-3, with TRBD2 as a possible D gene (5 bases). The CDR3 contains 16 residues. V was trimmed by 0 bases and J by 3 bases, leaving 14 bases between them. Germline CDR1 and CDR2: SGDLS and YYNGEE. CDR3: CASSVAGGTGTDTQYF. The CDR3 DNA is TGTGCCAGCAGCGTAGCCGGCGGTACGGGGACAGATACGCAGTATTTT. Full variable domain (rest looked up from reference TRBV9 and TRBJ2-3): DSGVTQTPKHLITATGQRVTLRCSPRSGDLSVYWYQQSLDQGLQFLIQYYNGEERAKGNILERFSAQQFPDLHSELNLSSLELGDSALYFCASSVAGGTGTDTQYFGPGTRLTVL.